The clone carrying this T cell receptor beta chain was seen a handful of times. Its antigen is unidentified. The data are from a study of Ad26.COV2.S vaccination and SARS-CoV-2 variants. Study overall: Each vaccinee took Ad26.COV2.S intramuscularly, once or twice 56 days apart.

Treatment: 15 to 20 received Ad26.COV2.S at low or high dose, single or two shots; roughly five received placebo; per-sample allocation not given. Day 63 after the first vaccine or placebo injection was the time point for sampling. With 1 base removed from V and 3 bases from J, the gap between germline ends came to 12 bases. Germline values: CDR1 SNHLY, CDR2 FYNNEI. The CDR3 length is 15 residues. Study observations and caveats: Analyses that measured TCR breadth and depth may have underestimated total T cell responses. The study found higher spike-specific TCR breadth in vaccine than placebo recipients.

This table comes from immunoSEQ multiplex PCR, and its TCRdb copy is limited to in-frame clones, with some not included. This table has 400,000 to 500,000 clones, roughly nine tenths appearing once. This sequence joins TRBV2 and TRBJ1-1, with D possibly being TRBD1 (5 bases). This clonotype was sampled from a person between 18 and 60 years old who received the Ad26.COV2.S COVID-19 vaccine or a placebo. The sample here was peripheral blood, taken in a trial of Ad26.COV2.S vaccine versus placebo. CDR3 sequence: CASSEGRGGDTEAFF. CDR3 DNA: TGTGCCAGCAGTGAAGGTCGTGGGGGTGACACTGAAGCTTTCTTT.